Below, 18 T cell receptor beta chains from the same sample are listed, as sequenced in a study of blood T cell repertoires in COVID-19 (TCRdb year 2020). Library preparation used the immunoSEQ multiplex PCR assay. TCRdb took over this immuneACCESS table, retaining in-frame rearrangements with V and J assigned. Such tables are incomplete; in checked studies, under half of the missing clones stem from an unresolved V gene, and the remainder is unexplained. The sample table records roughly 56,000 clones; over 75% of these occur just once. Over 5.5% of the sample rests with the top ten. The sequenced sample was peripheral blood. These receptors all stem from a man aged 50-60 years with active COVID-19.

Of note for this clone: Other DNA sequences within the sample encode an identical CDR3. This chain uses TRBV7-2 with TRBJ2-7, with a possible D match to TRBD1 (5 bases). With 1 base removed from V and 0 bases from J, the gap between germline ends came to 7 bases. Germline assignment: CDR1 SGHTA and CDR2 FQGNSA. The CDR3 length is 14 residues. CDR3 protein: CASSLGTSSYEQYF. The CDR3 DNA reads TGTGCCAGCAGCTTAGGGACAAGCTCCTACGAGCAGTACTTC.

This clone was seen a handful of times. The V gene is TRBV4-2, the J gene TRBJ1-3; no definite D call. Deletions cut 0 bases from V and 4 bases from J, with 13 bases between. The CDR3 totals 16 residues. The V gene's germline CDR1 is LGHNA and CDR2 YNFKEQ. The CDR3 loop reads CASSQDWGAGGNTIYF. The CDR3 nucleotides are TGTGCCAGCAGCCAAGATTGGGGAGCGGGGGGAAACACCATATATTTT.

The count of this clone is one. This chain uses TRBV15 with TRBJ2-1; 10 bases are shared with TRBD2. Germline loops: CDR1 LNHNV, CDR2 YYDKDF (reference sequence). The CDR3 has 17 residues. V was clipped by 5 bases and J by 8 bases; unmatched bases: 15. The CDR3 is CATSSNRGSGGLDEQFF. The CDR3 nucleotides read TGTGCCACCAGCTCTAATCGTGGTAGCGGGGGGCTCGATGAGCAGTTCTTC.

This clone was seen once. This chain links TRBV5-1 with TRBJ2-6; a weak D match, TRBD1 (6 bases). Germline-derived CDR1 and CDR2 are SGHRS and YFSETQ. The CDR3 consists of 15 residues. V lost 2 bases and J lost 3, with 9 bases in between. The chain's CDR3 is CASSFDRIGANVLTF. CDR3 bases: TGCGCCAGCAGCTTTGACAGGATTGGGGCCAACGTCCTGACTTTC.

This CDR3 reads CASLRWTEAFF. The DNA for the CDR3 is TGTGCCAGTTTGAGGTGGACTGAAGCTTTCTTT. V usage is TRBV19 and J usage is TRBJ1-1; D is undetermined. The CDR3 is made up of 11 amino acids. The V end lost 8 bases, the J end lost 5 bases, and 9 bases lay between the germline ends. Germline V lookup: CDR1 LNHDA, CDR2 SQIVND (reference sequence).

V is TRBV5-1 and J is TRBJ2-3; D is possibly TRBD1 (5 bases). This CDR3 has 14 residues. With 4 bases removed from V and 2 bases from J, the gap between germline ends came to 11 bases. Germline assignment: CDR1 SGHRS and CDR2 YFSETQ. CDR3 in amino acids: CASSIDSVTDTQYF. In nucleotides, the CDR3 is TGCGCCAGCAGCATTGACAGCGTCACAGATACGCAGTATTTT.

The chain's CDR3 is CASRPPAGLVDEQFF. CDR3 in DNA: TGTGCCAGCAGACCCCCGGCGGGACTAGTGGACGAGCAGTTCTTC. The chain links TRBV2 to TRBJ2-1, with 8 bases identical to TRBD2. The CDR3 is 15 amino acids. Per germline, CDR1 SNHLY and CDR2 FYNNEI. V shed 6 bases, J shed 10 bases, and the junction held 14 bases outside the gene matches.

The chain is built from TRBV29-1 and TRBJ1-2, with TRBD1 matching over 9 bases. This CDR3 contains 13 residues. CDR1 and CDR2 (germline): SQVTM, ANQGSEA. The V segment lost 7 bases and the J segment 5 bases; nucleotides outside the gene matches: 8. CDR3 DNA: TGCAGCGCGGGGACAGGGAGAGAATATGGCTACACCTTC. It yields the protein CSAGTGREYGYTF.

The chain has TRBV4-3 and TRBJ1-1; TRBD1 is a possible D gene (6 bases). Trimming removed 3 bases from V and 0 bases from J, with 17 bases in between. CDR1 is LGHNA, CDR2 YSLEER, per germline. CDR3 length: 17 residues. The DNA of the CDR3 is TGCGCCAGCAGCCACCTCGGCGGGGGGCGACTGAACACTGAAGCTTTCTTT. Encoded protein: CASSHLGGGRLNTEAFF.

This rearrangement joins TRBV5-1 to TRBJ2-7; 9 bases align to TRBD1. V trimming: 5 bases; J trimming: 1 base; junction bases outside the gene matches: 7. Per the germline V gene, CDR1 is SGHRS and CDR2 is YFSETQ. This CDR3 spans 15 amino acids. CDR3 in DNA: TGCGCCAGCAGTTCCGGGGGGACAGGGTCCTACGAGCAGTACTTC. It codes for CASSSGGTGSYEQYF.

This sequence joins TRBV2 and TRBJ2-3; D perhaps matches TRBD1 (7 bases). Looked up from germline, CDR1 is SNHLY and CDR2 is FYNNEI. V was shortened by 3 bases and J by 4 bases, with 11 bases between the two germline ends. This CDR3 has 14 amino acids. CDR3 in DNA: TGTGCCAGCAGTGACCAGGGGGGACCAGATACGCAGTATTTT. It is translated as CASSDQGGPDTQYF.

The chain combines TRBV5-5 with TRBJ1-2; TRBD1 matches at 7 bases. Germline V gives CDR1 SGHKS, CDR2 YYEKEE (reference sequence). There are 14 residues in the CDR3. V shed 0 bases and J 4 bases; nucleotides not matched to a gene: 3. CDR3 loop: CASSLGDSGYGYTF. CDR3 DNA: TGTGCCAGCAGCTTGGGGGACAGCGGCTATGGCTACACCTTC.

This clone was recorded once. The chain combines TRBV7-6 with TRBJ1-3, with a weak D call TRBD1 (6 bases). The germline gives CDR1 SGHVS, CDR2 FNYEAQ. This CDR3 contains 15 residues. Trimming left V 6 bases short and J 3 bases short, with 15 bases between. DNA of the CDR3: TGTGCCAGCAGTCGAAACAGGGACGGTGGAAACACCATATATTTT. Protein sequence: CASSRNRDGGNTIYF.

The chain links TRBV30 to TRBJ2-2; D is possibly TRBD2 (6 bases). Trimming shortened V by 0 bases and J by 6 bases, and 8 bases separated the two germline ends. Germline V gene data show CDR1 as GTSNPN and CDR2 as SVGIG (reference sequence). The CDR3 contains 13 residues. CDR3 sequence: CAWSVSGAGELFF. The CDR3 DNA reads TGTGCCTGGAGTGTATCGGGGGCCGGGGAGCTGTTTTTT.

The V call is TRBV12-5, the J call TRBJ1-2, with 10 bases that match TRBD1. The CDR3 is made up of 15 amino acids. In germline, CDR1 is LGHNT, CDR2 FRNRAP. The V and J ends lost 5 bases and 7 bases, in that order; junction bases with no gene match: 10. This CDR3 reads CASGPGTGVVAGYTF. The CDR3 DNA reads as TGTGCTAGTGGTCCAGGGACAGGGGTGGTTGCTGGCTACACCTTC.

V usage is TRBV5-1 and J usage is TRBJ2-3, with 7 bases that match TRBD1. Losses at the gene ends were 4 bases for V and 2 bases for J; bases not matched to a gene: 4. Germline V CDR1 and CDR2: SGHRS, YFSETQ. CDR3 length: 14 amino acids. CDR3 amino acids: CASSGQDPTDTQYF. In DNA, the CDR3 is TGCGCCAGCAGCGGACAGGACCCCACAGATACGCAGTATTTT. The full variable domain, its missing parts supplied by reference TRBV5-1 and TRBJ2-3, is KAGVTQTPRYLIKTRGQQVTLSCSPISGHRSVSWYQQTPGQGLQFLFEYFSETQRNKGNFPGRFSGRQFSNSRSEMNVSTLELGDSALYLCASSGQDPTDTQYFGPGTRLTVL.

This chain uses TRBV6-5 with TRBJ2-1; possible D gene TRBD1, 6 bases. Trimming removed 2 bases at V and 9 bases at J, with 11 bases between. The CDR3 spans 13 residues. From germline, CDR1 is MNHEY and CDR2 SVGAGI. CDR3 in DNA: TGTGCCAGCAGTTACCTGGGGGCCGCTGAGCAGTTCTTC. This codes for CASSYLGAAEQFF.

This chain joins TRBV7-6 and TRBJ2-5, with D possibly matching TRBD2 (6 bases). The germline V gene has CDR1 SGHVS and CDR2 FNYEAQ. The CDR3 length is 16 residues. V was cut by 5 bases and J by 2 bases, with 18 bases left in between. CDR3 sequence: CASSLMGGSNQETQYF. In nucleotides, the CDR3 is TGTGCCAGCAGCCTAATGGGAGGCAGCAATCAAGAGACCCAGTACTTC.